This paragraph reports one TCR beta chain. As yet, its antigen is unknown. This CDR3 is also generated by other DNA sequences in the sample. V was clipped by 3 bases and J by 2 bases; unmatched bases: 0. The CDR3 is made up of 14 amino acids. CDR1 KGHSH and CDR2 LQKENI come from the germline V gene. The sample originates from a study of cytomegalovirus exposure and HLA in healthy donors. The PCR had 60 Vbeta and 13 Jbeta primers. Assay used: immunoSEQ multiplex PCR; TCRdb lists only in-frame clones, some missing. Of approximately 100,000 clones in the sample, 75% to 80% are singletons; the top ten hold roughly 6%. Study-wide results and limits: High sensitivity and specificity were reportedly achieved when the classifier diagnosed cytomegalovirus status. Later analysis revealed greater clonal expansion in HLA-associated TCR beta chains than in equally common others. Most of the TCR beta V segments (in an earlier analysis) were productive either about 87% or about 30% of the time. For most TCR sequences rarity was the rule, although some public TCRs occurred in many donors.

This clonotype originated in a man aged 55-75 years in good health and CMV-seropositive. The specimen was PBMCs. The rearrangement links TRBV18 to TRBJ2-7; 11 nucleotides line up with TRBD1. The DNA of the CDR3 is TGTGCCAGCTCACCGGGACAGGGGGCCTACGAGCAGTACTTC. Translation: CASSPGQGAYEQYF.